This T cell receptor (beta chain) was identified in a study of regulatory T cells in long-lasting Graves disease. Overall study results and limits: Small sample size may have lowered accuracy.

Time point described: newly diagnosed GD, antithyroid drugs for less than 3 months. RNA from PBMCs was the source of the TCR library. The CDR3 has 13 amino acids. Trimming cost V 3 bases and J 9 bases, with 16 bases left between them. In germline, CDR1 is DFQATT, CDR2 SNEGSKA (reference sequence). This clonotype was seen ten or more times. Its specificity is not known. Arm-PCR of CDR3 regions and iRepertoire HTBI primers were used to build TCR beta libraries. TCRdb ran MiXCR on the multiplex PCR reads and lists one entry per CDR3 protein. The table records roughly 360,000 distinct CDR3 sequences, around 11% of them present only once. These data also featured in a second study, about T cells in Graves' hyperthyroidism and ophthalmopathy. In that study: In blood, most of the thyroid clonotypes expanded above 0.001 were also present.

The receptor comes from a woman younger than 35 with Graves disease. Sequences were derived from peripheral blood mononuclear cells (PBMCs), sampled at new diagnosis, from a patient treated with antithyroid drugs. This chain uses TRBV20-1 with TRBJ2-3; D ambiguous. This chain's CDR3 is CSASGVGVETQYF. CDR3 sequence (DNA): TGCAGTGCTAGTGGGGTTGGAGTTGAAACGCAGTATTTT.